This T cell receptor (beta chain) derives from a study of blood T cell repertoires in COVID-19. About the research overall: Sources were T cells, B-cell-depleted T cells, or PBMCs; the material itself was cDNA or gDNA.

Original processing notes: Reference gene primers were amplified, and this amplification served to estimate nucleated cell counts. Libraries were prepared by immunoSEQ multiplex PCR; TCRdb keeps only in-frame clonotypes and omits some of them. V and J calls and clone size are copied from that table; D and trimming were computed from the DNA. This sample has 200,000 to 250,000 clones, with around 84% found just once. Seattle enrolled patients during active infection and tracked them longitudinally. V lost 6 bases, J lost 3 bases, and 12 bases stayed unmatched. The germline CDR1 and CDR2 sequences are WSHSY and SAAADI. The CDR3 consists of 16 residues.

The material sequenced was peripheral blood. The chain carries TRBV10-2 and TRBJ2-7, with TRBD2 identical over 9 bases. The sequence was collected from a man aged 50-59 years with COVID-19, enrolled during active disease. CDR3 coding DNA: TGCGCCAGCAGGGGGGGACTAGCTGAGAGTAACTACGAGCAGTACTTC. Translating gives CASRGGLAESNYEQYF.